This entry concerns a single TCR beta chain. Additional DNA sequences in this sample encode the identical CDR3. Germline CDR1 SEHNR, CDR2 FQNEAQ (reference sequence). Between the trimmed V and J ends, which lost 4 bases and 1 base, there was a span of 8 bases. CDR3 length equals 15 residues. In the source study's methods: Counts of nucleated cells, estimated from reference gene primer amplification, were obtained. Clones were sequenced by immunoSEQ multiplex PCR, and TCRdb holds only the in-frame ones, with some missing. The DNA was the basis for D and trimming; V, J and clone size are from that table. This table has a few hundred thousand clones, approximately 87% appearing once. The sample is drawn from a study of blood T cell repertoires in COVID-19. For the study at large: Samples representing acute and convalescent COVID-19 were sourced from the United States, Italy and Spain. T cells, B-cell-depleted T cells, or PBMCs supplied cDNA or gDNA.

The origin of this receptor is a woman between 50 and 59 years old with acute or convalescent COVID-19. Sequenced sample: peripheral blood. The chain has TRBV7-9 and TRBJ2-6; the D gene is possibly TRBD1 (5 bases). In DNA, the CDR3 is TGTGCCAGCAGCTCCAGGGTATCTGGGGCCAACGTCCTGACTTTC. Translation gives CASSSRVSGANVLTF.